This T cell receptor beta chain was documented in a study of Ad26.COV2.S vaccination and SARS-CoV-2 variants. Study at large: This donor came from the COV1001 trial of Ad26.COV2.S. Findings and caveats of the study: Considerable breadth of spike-specific CD8+ and CD4+ T cell responses has reportedly been documented following vaccination. An underestimation of total T cell responses may have resulted from the TCR breadth and depth analyses.

Method: immunoSEQ multiplex PCR; TCRdb's copy keeps in-frame clones and lacks some. The repertoire holds around 300,000 clones, with 88% as singletons. With respect to this clone: What it binds is unknown.

The treatment: some 19 received Ad26.COV2.S at low or high dose, single or two shots; several received placebo; per-sample allocation not given. At day 63 after the first vaccine or placebo injection, samples were drawn. Per germline, CDR1 LNHDA and CDR2 SQIVND (reference sequence). CDR3 length: 14 residues. The trim removed 6 bases at V and 9 bases at J, leaving 11 bases unmatched. The genes are TRBV19 and TRBJ2-7; TRBD1 aligns across 10 bases. Here the sequenced sample was peripheral blood, taken in a trial of Ad26.COV2.S vaccine versus placebo. The source is a person between 18 and 65 years old who received the Ad26.COV2.S COVID-19 vaccine or a placebo. As DNA, the CDR3 is TGTGCCAGTAGATCCGGGACAGGGGACCTGGGGCAGTACTTC. Translation: CASRSGTGDLGQYF. Looking up the rest from reference TRBV19 and TRBJ2-7 gives the full variable domain: DGGITQSPKYLFRKEGQNVTLSCEQNLNHDAMYWYRQDPGQGLRLIYYSQIVNDFQKGDIAEGYSVSREKKESFPLTVTSAQKNPTAFYLCASRSGTGDLGQYFGPGTRLTVT.